This entry concerns a single T cell receptor (beta chain). Authors' methods: Reference gene primer amplification gave nucleated cell count estimates. The table came from immunoSEQ multiplex PCR; TCRdb's copy has only in-frame clones and leaves some out. That table gives V, J and clone size, and the DNA gave D and trimming. Of roughly 380,000 clones in the sample, 87% were seen once. This record belongs to a study of blood T cell repertoires in COVID-19. Study as a whole: From T cells, B-cell-depleted T cells, or PBMCs came the material, which was cDNA or gDNA.

For recovered donors of Cohort 3, there were two negative PCRs, clearance, or symptom resolution. The CDR3 has 13 amino acids. Germline-derived CDR1 and CDR2 are MNHNS and SASEGT. Trimming took 2 bases from V and 5 from J, leaving 10 bases between them. Sample: PBMCs or T cells enriched from blood (not recorded which). J is TRBJ2-7 and V is TRBV6-1, with D maybe TRBD1 (6 bases). This TCR derives from a man between 25 and 39 years old who had recovered from COVID-19. This CDR3 reads CASSEIKGDEQYF. CDR3 DNA: TGTGCCAGCAGTGAAATCAAGGGGGACGAGCAGTACTTC.